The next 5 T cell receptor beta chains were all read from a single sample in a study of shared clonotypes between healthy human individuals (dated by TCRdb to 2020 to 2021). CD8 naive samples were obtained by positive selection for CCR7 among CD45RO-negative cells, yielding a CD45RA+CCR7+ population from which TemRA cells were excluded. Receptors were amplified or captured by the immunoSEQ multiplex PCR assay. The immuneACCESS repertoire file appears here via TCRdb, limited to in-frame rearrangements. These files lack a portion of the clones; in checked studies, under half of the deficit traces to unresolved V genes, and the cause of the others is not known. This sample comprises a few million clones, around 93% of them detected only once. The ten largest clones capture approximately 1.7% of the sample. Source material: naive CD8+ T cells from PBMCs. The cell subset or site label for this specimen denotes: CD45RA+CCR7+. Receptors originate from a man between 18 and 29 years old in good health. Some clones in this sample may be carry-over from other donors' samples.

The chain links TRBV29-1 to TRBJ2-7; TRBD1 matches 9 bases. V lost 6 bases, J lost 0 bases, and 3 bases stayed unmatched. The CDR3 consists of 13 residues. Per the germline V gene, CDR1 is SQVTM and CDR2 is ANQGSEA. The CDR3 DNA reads TGCAGCGTGACAGGGGGAGTCTCCTACGAGCAGTACTTC. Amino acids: CSVTGGVSYEQYF.

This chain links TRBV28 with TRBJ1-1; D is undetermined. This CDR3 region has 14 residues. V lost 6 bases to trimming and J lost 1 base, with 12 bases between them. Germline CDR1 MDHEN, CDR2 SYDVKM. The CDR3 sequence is CASSFQEGNTEAFF. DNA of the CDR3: TGTGCCAGCAGCTTCCAAGAGGGGAACACTGAAGCTTTCTTT.

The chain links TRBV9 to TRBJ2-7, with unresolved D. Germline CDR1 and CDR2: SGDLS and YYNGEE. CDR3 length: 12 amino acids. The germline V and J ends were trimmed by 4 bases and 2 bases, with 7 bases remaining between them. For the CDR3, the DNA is TGTGCCAGCAGCCCCCATCCCTACGAGCAGTACTTC. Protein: CASSPHPYEQYF.

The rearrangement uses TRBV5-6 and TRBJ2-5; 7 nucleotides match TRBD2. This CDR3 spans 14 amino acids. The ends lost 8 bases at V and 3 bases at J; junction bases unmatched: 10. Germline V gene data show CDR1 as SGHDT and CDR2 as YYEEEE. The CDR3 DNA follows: TGTGCCAGGACCGACGGGAGGATTGAAGAGACCCAGTACTTC. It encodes CARTDGRIEETQYF.

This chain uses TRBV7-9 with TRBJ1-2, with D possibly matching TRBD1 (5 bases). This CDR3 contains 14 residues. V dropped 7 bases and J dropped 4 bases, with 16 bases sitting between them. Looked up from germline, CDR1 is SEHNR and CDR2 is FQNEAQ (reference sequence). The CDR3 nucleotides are TGTGCCAGCAACCCCCAGGGACTCGCCTATGGCTACACCTTC. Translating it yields CASNPQGLAYGYTF.